This T cell receptor beta chain was obtained from a study of radiotherapy plus CTLA-4 blockade in lung cancer. Germline V gives CDR1 SQVTM, CDR2 ANQGSEA. The CDR3 contains 12 residues. V gave up 7 bases and J gave up 4 bases, with 13 bases separating them. Assay used: immunoSEQ multiplex PCR; TCRdb lists only in-frame clones, some missing. This table holds 30,000 to 40,000 clones, around 70% found once. The TCR was taken from a human donor with non-small cell lung cancer that progressed on radiotherapy plus ipilimumab. The V and J genes are TRBV29-1 and TRBJ1-1; TRBD1 is a possible D gene (5 bases). This specimen consisted of peripheral blood, obtained from a patient treated with radiotherapy plus ipilimumab. In DNA form, the CDR3 reads TGCAGCGGGGAGGGGAAGGGCACTGAAGCTTTCTTT. Protein product: CSGEGKGTEAFF.